This T cell receptor (beta chain) came from a study of blood T cell repertoires in COVID-19. Study-wide background: COVID-19 samples collected from the United States, Italy and Spain covered acute and convalescent phases. Nucleic acid was either cDNA or gDNA, and it came from T cells, B-cell-depleted T cells, or PBMCs.

Study processing details: Reference gene primers were amplified, and this amplification served to estimate nucleated cell counts. Here immunoSEQ multiplex PCR was the method, and the copy in TCRdb shows in-frame clones only, minus some. That table furnishes V, J and clone size, whereas the DNA furnished D and trimming. The sample shows some 190,000 clones, 88% of them seen only once. Germline V lookup: CDR1 MNHEY, CDR2 SVGEGT. The V gene lost 6 bases and the J gene lost 5 bases, with 19 bases spanning the gap. This CDR3 is 15 amino acids long. The chain couples TRBV6-2 or TRBV6-3 to TRBJ2-5; possible D gene TRBD2, 6 bases. The sequence was obtained from a human donor in a cohort sampled during active COVID-19. The sample comprised peripheral blood. The CDR3 nucleotides are TGTGCCAGCAGCCACAAGGGACTCATGGCGGAGACCCAGTACTTC. This codes for CASSHKGLMAETQYF.